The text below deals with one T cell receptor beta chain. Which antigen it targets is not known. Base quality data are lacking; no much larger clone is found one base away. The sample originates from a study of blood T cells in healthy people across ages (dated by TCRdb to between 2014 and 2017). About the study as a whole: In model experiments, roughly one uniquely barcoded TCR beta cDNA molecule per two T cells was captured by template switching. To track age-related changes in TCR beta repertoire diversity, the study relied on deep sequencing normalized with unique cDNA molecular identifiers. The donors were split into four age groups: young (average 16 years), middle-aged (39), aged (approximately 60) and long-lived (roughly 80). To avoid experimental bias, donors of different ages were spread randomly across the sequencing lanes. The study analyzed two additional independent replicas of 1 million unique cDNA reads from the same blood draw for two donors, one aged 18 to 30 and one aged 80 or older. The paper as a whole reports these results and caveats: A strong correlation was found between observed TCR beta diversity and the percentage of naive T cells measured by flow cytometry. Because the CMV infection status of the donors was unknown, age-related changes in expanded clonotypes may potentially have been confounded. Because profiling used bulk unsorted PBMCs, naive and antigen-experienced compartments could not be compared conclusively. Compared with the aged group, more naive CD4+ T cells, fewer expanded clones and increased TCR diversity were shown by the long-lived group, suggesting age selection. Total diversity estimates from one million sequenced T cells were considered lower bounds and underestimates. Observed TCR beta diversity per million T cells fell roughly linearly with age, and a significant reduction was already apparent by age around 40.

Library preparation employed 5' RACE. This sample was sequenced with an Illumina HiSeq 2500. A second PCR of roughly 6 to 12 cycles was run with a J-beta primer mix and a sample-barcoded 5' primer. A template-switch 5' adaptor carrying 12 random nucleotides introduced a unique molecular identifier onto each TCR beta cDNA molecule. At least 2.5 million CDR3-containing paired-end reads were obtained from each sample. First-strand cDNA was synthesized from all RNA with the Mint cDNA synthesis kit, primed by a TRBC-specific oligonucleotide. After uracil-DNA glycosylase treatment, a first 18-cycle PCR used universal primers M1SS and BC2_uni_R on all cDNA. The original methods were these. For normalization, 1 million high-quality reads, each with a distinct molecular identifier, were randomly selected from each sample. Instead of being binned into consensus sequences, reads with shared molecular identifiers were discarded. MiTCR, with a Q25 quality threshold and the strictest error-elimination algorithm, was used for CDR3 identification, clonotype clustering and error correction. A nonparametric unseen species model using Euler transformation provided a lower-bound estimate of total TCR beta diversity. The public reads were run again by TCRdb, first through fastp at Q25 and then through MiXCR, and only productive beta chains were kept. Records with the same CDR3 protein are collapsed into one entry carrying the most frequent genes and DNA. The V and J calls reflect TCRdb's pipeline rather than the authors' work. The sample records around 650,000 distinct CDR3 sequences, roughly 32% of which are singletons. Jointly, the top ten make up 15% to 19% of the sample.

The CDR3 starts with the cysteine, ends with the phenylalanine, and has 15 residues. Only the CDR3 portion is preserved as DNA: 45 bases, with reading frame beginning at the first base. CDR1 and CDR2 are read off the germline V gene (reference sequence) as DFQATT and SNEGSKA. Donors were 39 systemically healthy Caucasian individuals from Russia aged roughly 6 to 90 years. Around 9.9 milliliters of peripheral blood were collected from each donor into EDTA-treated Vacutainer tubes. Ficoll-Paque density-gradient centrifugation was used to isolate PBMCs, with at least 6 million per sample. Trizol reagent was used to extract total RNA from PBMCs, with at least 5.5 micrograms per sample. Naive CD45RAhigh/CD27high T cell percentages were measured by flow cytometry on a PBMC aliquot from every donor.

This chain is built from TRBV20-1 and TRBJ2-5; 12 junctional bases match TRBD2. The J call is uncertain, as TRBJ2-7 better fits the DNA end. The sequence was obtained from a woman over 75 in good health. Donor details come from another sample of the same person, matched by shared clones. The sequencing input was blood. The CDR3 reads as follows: CSAPVTSGGPDEQYF. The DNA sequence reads TGCAGTGCTCCAGTGACTAGCGGGGGCCCGGACGAGCAGTACTTC.